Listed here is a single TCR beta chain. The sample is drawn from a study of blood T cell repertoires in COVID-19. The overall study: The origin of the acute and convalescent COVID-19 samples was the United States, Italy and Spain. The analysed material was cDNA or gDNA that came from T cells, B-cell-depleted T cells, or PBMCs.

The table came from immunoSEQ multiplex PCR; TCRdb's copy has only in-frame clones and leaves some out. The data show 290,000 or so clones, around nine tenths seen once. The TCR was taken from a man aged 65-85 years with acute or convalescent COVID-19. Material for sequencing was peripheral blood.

The CDR3 protein is CASSQGIGGGTDTQYF. The CDR3 bases are TGCGCCAGCAGCCAAGGTATCGGGGGAGGCACAGATACGCAGTATTTT. The V gene is TRBV4-1, the J gene TRBJ2-3; D might be TRBD2 (6 bases). The CDR3 totals 16 residues. The germline CDR1 and CDR2 sequences are MGHRA and YSYEKL. The V end was cut by 1 base, the J end by 1 base, with 12 bases between.